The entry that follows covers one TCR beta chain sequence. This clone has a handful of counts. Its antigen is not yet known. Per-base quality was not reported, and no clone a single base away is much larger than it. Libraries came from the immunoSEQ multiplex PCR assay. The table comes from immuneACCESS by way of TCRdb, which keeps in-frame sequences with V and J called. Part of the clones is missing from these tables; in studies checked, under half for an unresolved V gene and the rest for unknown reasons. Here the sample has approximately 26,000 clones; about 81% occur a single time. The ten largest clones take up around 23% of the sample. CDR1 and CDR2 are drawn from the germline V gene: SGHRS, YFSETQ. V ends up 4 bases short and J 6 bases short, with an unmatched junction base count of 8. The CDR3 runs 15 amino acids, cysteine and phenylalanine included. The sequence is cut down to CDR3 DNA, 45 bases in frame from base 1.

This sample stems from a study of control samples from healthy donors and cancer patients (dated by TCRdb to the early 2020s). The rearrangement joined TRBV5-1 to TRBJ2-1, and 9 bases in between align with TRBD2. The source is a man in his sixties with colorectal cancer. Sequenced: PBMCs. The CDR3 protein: CASSPVAGGANEQFF. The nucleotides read TGCGCCAGCAGCCCTGTCGCGGGGGGGGCCAATGAGCAGTTCTTC.